The 16 T cell receptor beta chains below were found in one sample sequenced in a study of CD4 T cell repertoires in COVID-19. The method was immunoSEQ multiplex PCR; TCRdb's version includes in-frame clones alone and lacks a portion of them. The table shows approximately 75,000 clones, with roughly 85% occurring only once. Sequencing was performed on CD4+ T cells from peripheral blood, taken after recovery from COVID-19. All receptors derive from a human donor who had COVID-19.

A single count supports this clone. This chain connects TRBV2 to TRBJ2-7; 7 bases map to TRBD1. The junction had 6 bases not matched to a gene; V was cut back by 6 bases and J by 4 bases. CDR1 and CDR2 from the germline V gene are SNHLY and FYNNEI. This CDR3 has 13 residues. The CDR3 region has the DNA TGTGCCAGCAGCGGGACAGTCATTTACGAGCAGTACTTC. Protein sequence: CASSGTVIYEQYF.

V gene TRBV2 combines with J gene TRBJ1-1; D is possibly TRBD1 (5 bases). CDR3 size: 15 residues. Trimming left V 4 bases short and J 0 bases short, with 12 bases between. Germline V lookup: CDR1 SNHLY, CDR2 FYNNEI. The CDR3, as DNA: TGTGCCAGCAGTGGGGGCGGCAGGGTGAACACTGAAGCTTTCTTT. Protein sequence: CASSGGGRVNTEAFF.

V usage is TRBV5-1 and J usage is TRBJ1-1; D remains ambiguous. The CDR3 runs to 14 residues. Germline assignment: CDR1 SGHRS and CDR2 YFSETQ. V was shortened by 4 bases and J by 1 base, with 11 bases between the two germline ends. In DNA form, the CDR3 reads TGCGCCAGCAGCCGGACCGCCCAGAACACTGAAGCTTTCTTT. The encoded protein is CASSRTAQNTEAFF.

This CDR3 reads CASSQADRVTF. The CDR3 DNA sequence: TGTGCCAGCAGCCAAGCGGACAGGGTAACCTTC. This chain links TRBV14 with TRBJ1-2; TRBD1 matches at 8 bases. The length of the CDR3 is 11 residues. The germline CDR1 and CDR2 sequences are SGHDN and FVKESK. With 1 base clipped from V and 14 bases from J, the junction kept 3 bases outside the gene matches. The full variable domain, its missing parts supplied by reference TRBV14 and TRBJ1-2, is EAGVTQFPSHSVIEKGQTVTLRCDPISGHDNLYWYRRVMGKEIKFLLHFVKESKQDESGMPNNRFLAERTGGTYSTLKVQPAELEDSGVYFCASSQADRVTFGSGTRLTVV.

CDR3 DNA: TGTGCCAGCAGTACAGGGTGGGACTATGGCTACACCTTC. Protein sequence: CASSTGWDYGYTF. This chain joins TRBV7-9 and TRBJ1-2, with D possibly matching TRBD1 (6 bases). Germline V gives CDR1 SEHNR, CDR2 FQNEAQ (reference sequence). CDR3 length: 13 amino acids. Deletions cut 6 bases from V and 3 bases from J, with 11 bases between.

This clone was seen only a few times. The V call is TRBV5-1, the J call TRBJ2-3; 9 nucleotides match TRBD1. There are 16 residues in the CDR3. Germline loops: CDR1 SGHRS, CDR2 YFSETQ. V lost 3 bases and J lost 0; bases outside the gene matches: 5. The CDR3, as DNA: TGCGCCAGCAGCTCGGGACAGGGATATAGCACAGATACGCAGTATTTT. Its translation: CASSSGQGYSTDTQYF.

The genes are TRBV7-2 and TRBJ1-2; D remains unclear. Trimming shortened V by 2 bases and J by 7 bases, and 17 bases separated the two germline ends. The CDR3 is 15 residues long. CDR1 and CDR2 from the germline V gene are SGHTA and FQGNSA. The CDR3 nucleotides are TGTGCCAGCAGCTTAAGGGCAGACGAGGTAACTGGCTACACCTTC. Its protein product is CASSLRADEVTGYTF. The entire variable domain, with the rest obtained from reference TRBV7-2 and TRBJ1-2, is as follows: GAGVSQSPSNKVTEKGKDVELRCDPISGHTALYWYRQSLGQGLEFLIYFQGNSAPDKSGLPSDRFSAERTGGSVSTLTIQRTQQEDSAVYLCASSLRADEVTGYTFGSGTRLTVV.

The V gene is TRBV24-1, the J gene TRBJ2-3; D may match TRBD1 or TRBD2 (5 bases each). The V gene's germline CDR1 is KGHDR and CDR2 SFDVKD. This CDR3 comprises 15 residues. Trimming pared 6 bases from V and 0 bases from J, leaving 12 bases between. As DNA, the CDR3 is TGTGCCACCAGTCGAGGGGCCTCTAGCACAGATACGCAGTATTTT. This codes for CATSRGASSTDTQYF.

This chain links TRBV5-1 with TRBJ2-7; TRBD2 agrees at 11 bases. V trimming: 5 bases; J trimming: 0 bases; junction bases outside the gene matches: 4. The germline gives CDR1 SGHRS, CDR2 YFSETQ. CDR3 size: 15 residues. The CDR3 bases are TGCGCCAGCAGGGCTAGCGGGGGGAGCTCCTACGAGCAGTACTTC. This encodes CASRASGGSSYEQYF.

This clone came up a few times. The rearrangement joins TRBV24-1 to TRBJ2-5; D not resolved. Trimming took off 6 bases at V and 4 bases at J, with 5 bases between the two ends. Per germline, CDR1 KGHDR and CDR2 SFDVKD. This CDR3 is 11 amino acids long. CDR3 loop: CATSFGETQYF. Written as DNA, the CDR3 is TGTGCCACCAGTTTTGGAGAGACCCAGTACTTC.

The chain uses TRBV5-8 and TRBJ1-1; D might be TRBD1 (6 bases). The CDR3 is made up of 15 amino acids. Trimming shortened V by 1 base and J by 3 bases, and 13 bases separated the two germline ends. CDR1 SGHTS and CDR2 YDEGEE come from the germline V gene. CDR3 coding DNA: TGTGCCAGCAGCTTGACAGGGAGTAGTCACACTGAAGCTTTCTTT. It yields the protein CASSLTGSSHTEAFF.

The chain uses TRBV11-1 and TRBJ1-1, with D possibly TRBD1 on 5 matching bases. V was pared by 1 base and J by 3 bases, with 9 bases between. The CDR3 has 14 amino acids. The V gene's germline CDR1 is SGHAT and CDR2 FQDESV (reference sequence). The CDR3 DNA reads as TGTGCCAGCAGCTTAGAAGGGGCGCACACTGAAGCTTTCTTT. This codes for CASSLEGAHTEAFF.

The chain recombines TRBV18 with TRBJ1-1; TRBD1 matches 7 bases. Germline V gene sequence: CDR1 KGHSH, CDR2 LQKENI. Trimming at V came to 1 base and at J to 5 bases, leaving 4 bases not matched to a gene. CDR3 size: 14 residues. Here the CDR3 reads CASSPQQQGTEAFF. For the CDR3, the DNA is TGTGCCAGCTCACCACAACAACAGGGGACTGAAGCTTTCTTT.

The V call is TRBV6-5, the J call TRBJ1-5; 8 bases line up with TRBD1. Per the germline V gene, CDR1 is MNHEY and CDR2 is SVGAGI. J lost 8 bases, V lost 6 bases, and 12 bases had no gene match. The CDR3 covers 15 residues. CDR3 DNA: TGTGCCAGCAGCCAACCTACAGGGGGTGTTGAGCCCCAGCATTTT. Amino acids: CASSQPTGGVEPQHF.

V is TRBV28 and J is TRBJ1-5, with D unresolved. V was pared by 7 bases and J by 0 bases, with 13 bases between. This CDR3 has 15 residues. Germline CDR1 reads MDHEN; CDR2 reads SYDVKM. CDR3 region: CASTPQSPSNQPQHF. Written as DNA, the CDR3 is TGTGCCAGCACACCACAGAGTCCTAGCAATCAGCCCCAGCATTTT.

This chain joins TRBV15 and TRBJ1-4; D unclear. V gave up 3 bases and J gave up 7 bases, with 12 bases separating them. The CDR3 runs 14 residues. Per germline, CDR1 LNHNV and CDR2 YYDKDF (reference sequence). DNA of the CDR3: TGTGCCACCAGCAGGGGCAGGCCAGGTGAAAAACTGTTTTTT. Its translation is CATSRGRPGEKLFF.